The rows below give T cell receptor beta chains drawn from one sample of a study of cytomegalovirus exposure and HLA in healthy donors. This table comes from immunoSEQ multiplex PCR, and its TCRdb copy is limited to in-frame clones, with some not included. Seen here are 150,000 to 200,000 clones, 70% observed once, and the top ten hold roughly 4.5%. The sample comprised PBMCs. Receptor source: a man aged 18 to 30 in good health and CMV-seropositive. Both conserved end residues are part of each CDR3. The order of the fields is J gene, CDR3 length, V gene, clone size, CDR3 protein. Rows give clone size only sometimes, using once, few, many, or a class for an expanded clone.

J: TRBJ2-3; length: 14; V: TRBV5-1; size: .; CDR3: CASRTGPSADTQYF
J: TRBJ2-5; length: 15; V: TRBV2; size: .; CDR3: CASSVQGNVRETQYF
J: TRBJ2-2; length: 14; V: TRBV18; size: .; CDR3: CASSPSGGTGELFF
J: TRBJ1-1; length: 14; V: TRBV14; size: .; CDR3: CASSPGPLWDRSFF
J: TRBJ1-6; length: 12; V: TRBV7-3; size: few; CDR3: CASSSLNGPLHF
J: TRBJ1-2; length: 13; V: TRBV10-3; size: few; CDR3: CALRQGRLDGYTF
J: TRBJ2-5; length: 13; V: TRBV30; size: .; CDR3: CAWRTGGAGTQYF
J: TRBJ1-3; length: 13; V: TRBV19; size: .; CDR3: CASSIGEGRPIYF
J: TRBJ1-3; length: 17; V: TRBV6-4; size: .; CDR3: CASSALLGGYSGNTIYF
J: TRBJ1-2; length: 12; V: TRBV7-9; size: .; CDR3: CSSETPNYGYTF
J: TRBJ1-3; length: 14; V: TRBV5-4; size: .; CDR3: CASSSQGSGNTIYF
J: TRBJ2-1; length: 13; V: TRBV2; size: .; CDR3: CASDSGTNNEQFF
J: TRBJ1-3; length: 15; V: TRBV6-1; size: many; CDR3: CASSRDRTPGNTIYF
J: TRBJ1-2; length: 13; V: TRBV10-3; size: .; CDR3: CTISETGEDGYTF
J: TRBJ2-7; length: 22; V: TRBV12-5; size: .; CDR3: CASVPQTGGSRTSGRAFHEQYF
J: TRBJ2-5; length: 15; V: TRBV5-1; size: .; CDR3: CASSLLAGDVETQYF
J: TRBJ1-3; length: 14; V: TRBV6-1; size: few; CDR3: CASSAGGQRNTIYF
J: TRBJ1-1; length: 11; V: TRBV7-2; size: .; CDR3: CASSNVAEAFF
J: TRBJ1-5; length: 13; V: TRBV19; size: .; CDR3: CASSIETRQPQHF
J: TRBJ1-2; length: 11; V: TRBV5-5; size: .; CDR3: CASSLSGGYTF
J: TRBJ1-5; length: 12; V: TRBV7-9; size: .; CDR3: CSSSEGQGAWNF
J: TRBJ1-2; length: 16; V: TRBV19; size: .; CDR3: CASSSPGGRRSYGYTF
J: TRBJ1-2; length: 16; V: TRBV6-1; size: few; CDR3: CASSDLGQGAIYGYTF
J: TRBJ1-2; length: 13; V: TRBV7-8; size: .; CDR3: CASSLVQNYGYTF
J: TRBJ2-1; length: 11; V: TRBV29-1; size: few; CDR3: CSVSGGNEQFF
J: TRBJ1-6; length: 15; V: TRBV9; size: .; CDR3: CASSARTGYASPLHF
J: TRBJ1-3; length: 19; V: TRBV23-1; size: .; CDR3: CASSQFGTGGNLGGNTIYF
J: TRBJ1-3; length: 20; V: TRBV5-5; size: .; CDR3: CASSLDPRTGGQGSLDTIYF
J: TRBJ1-3; length: 16; V: TRBV6-5; size: .; CDR3: CASSYSLPDRVDTIYF
J: TRBJ1-1; length: 19; V: TRBV27; size: .; CDR3: CASSLYWVEAGNTNTEAFF
J: TRBJ1-2; length: 18; V: TRBV11-2; size: few; CDR3: CASSNQPGQGAPNYGYTF
J: TRBJ2-3; length: 14; V: TRBV9; size: .; CDR3: CASSVLGLADTQYF
J: TRBJ1-1; length: 15; V: TRBV5-5; size: .; CDR3: CASSANPTGGTEAFF
J: TRBJ2-1; length: 19; V: TRBV4-1; size: .; CDR3: CASSQDRWTSGGARNEQFF
J: TRBJ1-6; length: 14; V: TRBV5-1; size: .; CDR3: CASSDGTGKSPLHF
J: TRBJ1-3; length: 16; V: TRBV28; size: few; CDR3: CASSSPRGGSGNTIYF
J: TRBJ1-2; length: 12; V: TRBV28; size: .; CDR3: CASSLTNYGYTF
J: TRBJ2-5; length: 15; V: TRBV5-1; size: .; CDR3: CASSLHGGRQETQYF
J: TRBJ1-1; length: 17; V: TRBV5-6; size: .; CDR3: CASSLGDRGRADTEAFF
J: TRBJ1-1; length: 12; V: TRBV5-1; size: few; CDR3: CASRRDFGEAFF
J: TRBJ2-1; length: 15; V: TRBV6-5; size: .; CDR3: CASSYSYESGFEQFF
J: TRBJ1-2; length: 18; V: TRBV7-6; size: .; CDR3: CASSLAYRLQGAGYGYTF
J: TRBJ1-2; length: 14; V: TRBV6-1; size: .; CDR3: CASKEGQANYGYTF
J: TRBJ2-1; length: 17; V: TRBV6-1; size: .; CDR3: CASSVTSGRSSYNEQFF
J: TRBJ2-1; length: 15; V: TRBV11-3; size: .; CDR3: CASSPVPGLADEQFF
J: TRBJ1-1; length: 15; V: TRBV6-5; size: few; CDR3: CASSYGTGLNTEAFF
J: TRBJ2-1; length: 15; V: TRBV6-5; size: .; CDR3: CASSQQGGAYNEQFF
J: TRBJ2-1; length: 11; V: TRBV5-4; size: .; CDR3: CASRQGAEQFF
J: TRBJ2-2; length: 15; V: TRBV5-6; size: .; CDR3: CASSLGGTNTGELFF
J: TRBJ2-3; length: 14; V: TRBV25-1; size: .; CDR3: CASSDHKSTDTQYF
J: TRBJ2-1; length: 18; V: TRBV5-6; size: .; CDR3: CASSLVAPLAGADNEQFF
J: TRBJ1-1; length: 14; V: TRBV28; size: .; CDR3: CASSNKFVNTEAFF